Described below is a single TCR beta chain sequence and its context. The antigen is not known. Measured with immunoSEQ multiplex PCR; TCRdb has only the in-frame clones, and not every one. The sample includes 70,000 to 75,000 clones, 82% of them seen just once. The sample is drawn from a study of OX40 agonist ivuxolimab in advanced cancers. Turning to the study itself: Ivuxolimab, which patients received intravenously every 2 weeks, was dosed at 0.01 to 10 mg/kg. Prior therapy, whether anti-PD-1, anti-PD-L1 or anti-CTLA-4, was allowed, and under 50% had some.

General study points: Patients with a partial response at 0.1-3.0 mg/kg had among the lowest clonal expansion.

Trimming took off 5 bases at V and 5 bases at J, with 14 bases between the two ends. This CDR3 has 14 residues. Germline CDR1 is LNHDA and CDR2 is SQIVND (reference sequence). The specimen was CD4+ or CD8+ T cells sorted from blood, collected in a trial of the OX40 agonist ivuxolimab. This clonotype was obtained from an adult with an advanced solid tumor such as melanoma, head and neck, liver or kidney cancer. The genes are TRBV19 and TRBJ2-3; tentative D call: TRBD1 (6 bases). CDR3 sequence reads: CASSPQGGGDTQYF. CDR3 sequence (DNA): TGTGCCAGTAGTCCCCAAGGGGGTGGAGATACGCAGTATTTT.